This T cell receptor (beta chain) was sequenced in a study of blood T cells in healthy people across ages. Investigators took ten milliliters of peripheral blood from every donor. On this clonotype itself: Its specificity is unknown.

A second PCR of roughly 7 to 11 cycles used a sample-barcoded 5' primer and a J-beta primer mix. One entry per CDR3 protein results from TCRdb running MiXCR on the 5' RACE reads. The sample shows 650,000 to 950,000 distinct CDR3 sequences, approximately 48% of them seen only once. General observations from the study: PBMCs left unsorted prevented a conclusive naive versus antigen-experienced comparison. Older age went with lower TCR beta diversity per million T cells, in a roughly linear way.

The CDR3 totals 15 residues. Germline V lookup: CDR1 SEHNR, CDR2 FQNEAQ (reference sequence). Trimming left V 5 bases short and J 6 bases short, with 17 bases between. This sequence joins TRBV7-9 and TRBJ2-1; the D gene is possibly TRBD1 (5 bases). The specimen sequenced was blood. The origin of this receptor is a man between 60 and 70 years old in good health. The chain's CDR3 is CASSIVGARGNEQFF. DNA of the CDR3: TGTGCCAGCAGCATCGTAGGGGCAAGGGGCAATGAGCAGTTCTTC. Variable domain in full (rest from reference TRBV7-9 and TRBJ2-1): DTGVSQNPRHKITKRGQNVTFRCDPISEHNRLYWYRQTLGQGPEFLTYFQNEAQLEKSRLLSDRFSAERPKGSFSTLEIQRTEQGDSAMYLCASSIVGARGNEQFFGPGTRLTVL.